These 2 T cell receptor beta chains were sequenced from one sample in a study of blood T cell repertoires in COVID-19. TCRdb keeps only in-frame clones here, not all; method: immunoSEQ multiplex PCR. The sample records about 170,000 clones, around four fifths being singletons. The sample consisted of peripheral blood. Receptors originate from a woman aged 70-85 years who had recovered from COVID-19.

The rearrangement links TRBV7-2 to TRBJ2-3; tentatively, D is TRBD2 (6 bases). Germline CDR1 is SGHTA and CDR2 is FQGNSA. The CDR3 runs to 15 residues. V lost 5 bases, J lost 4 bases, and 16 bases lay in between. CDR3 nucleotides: TGTGCCAGCAGCCTCCCCCCCGGGGGTGCAGATACGCAGTATTTT. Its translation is CASSLPPGGADTQYF.

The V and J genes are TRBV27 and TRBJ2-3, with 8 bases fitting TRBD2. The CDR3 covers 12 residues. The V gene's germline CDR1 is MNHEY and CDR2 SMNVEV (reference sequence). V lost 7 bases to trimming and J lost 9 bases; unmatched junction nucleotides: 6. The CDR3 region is CASTPSGGTQYF. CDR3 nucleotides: TGTGCCAGCACCCCCTCGGGGGGGACGCAGTATTTT.